The following is a T cell receptor beta chain sequence with its context. The CDR3 consists of 16 residues. In germline, CDR1 is SGDLS, CDR2 YYNGEE. V gave up 4 bases and J gave up 2 bases; unmatched junction bases: 9. The data were taken from a study of technical replicates of blood from a few donors. TCRdb's table, derived via immunoSEQ multiplex PCR, lists solely in-frame clones and lacks some. The profile shows around 77,000 clones, roughly 92% of them singletons. The receptor comes from a human donor in good health. The sample was T cells isolated from PBMCs. This chain uses TRBV9 with TRBJ2-7, with 10 bases aligning to TRBD1. The CDR3 DNA reads as TGTGCCAGCAGCCCGGGGGGACAGGGGTTTGCCTACGAGCAGTACTTC. Translation gives CASSPGGQGFAYEQYF.